This T cell receptor (beta chain) was captured by sequencing in a study of cytomegalovirus exposure and HLA in healthy donors. PCR amplification relied on 60 Vbeta primers (plus 13 Jbeta primers). Data came from immunoSEQ multiplex PCR; TCRdb stores just in-frame clones and leaves some out. The profile shows about 76,000 clones, 73% of them singletons. Study findings and constraints: Accurate HLA-A and HLA-B prediction from TCR beta sequences was reported for most subjects.

Notes on this clone: The antigen remains unidentified.

CDR3 length: 14 amino acids. Germline V lookup: CDR1 LNHDA, CDR2 SQIVND (reference sequence). V shed 8 bases, J shed 4 bases, and the junction held 5 bases outside the gene matches. The chain couples TRBV19 to TRBJ2-3, with TRBD1 matching over 11 bases. This receptor was taken from a woman between 40 and 50 years old in good health and CMV-seropositive. What was sequenced was PBMCs. The CDR3 nucleotides read TGTGCCAGTTCGGACAGGGGGCATGCAGATACGCAGTATTTT. This encodes CASSDRGHADTQYF. The whole variable domain, remainder taken from reference TRBV19 and TRBJ2-3, is DGGITQSPKYLFRKEGQNVTLSCEQNLNHDAMYWYRQDPGQGLRLIYYSQIVNDFQKGDIAEGYSVSREKKESFPLTVTSAQKNPTAFYLCASSDRGHADTQYFGPGTRLTVL.